The text below deals with one T cell receptor (beta chain). No antigen is known for it. Within one base of it there is no much larger clone, and no base qualities were kept. The immunoSEQ Assay, a bias-controlled multiplex PCR, was used to amplify TCRbeta CDR3 regions from genomic DNA. As for the original processing: The number of nucleated cells in each sample was estimated from the amplification of reference gene primers within the assay. To quantify the absolute abundance of each unique TCRbeta CDR3 rearrangement, sequence reads were collapsed and filtered. For each sample, productive Simpson clonality was calculated by taking the square root of Simpson's diversity index across productive rearrangements. Sourced from immuneACCESS, this table was stored by TCRdb with only in-frame sequences that have V and J called. A share of the clones is absent; for the studies checked, an unresolved V gene accounts for under half, and the remainder has no known explanation. Clone size and the V and J calls come from that table; the DNA yielded D and trimming. The sample profile shows about 73,000 clones; 65% to 90% of them were found once. The top ten clonotypes cover roughly 6% of the sample.

The data are from a study of blood T cell repertoires in COVID-19 (dated by TCRdb to the early 2020s). Some background on the complete study: The collaborator samples originated in the United States, Italy and Spain and spanned the acute and convalescent phases of COVID-19. The prospective study material was composed of cDNA or gDNA derived from T cells, B-cell-depleted T cells, or PBMCs. Subjects who had been exposed to COVID-19, were actively infected with it, or had recovered from it provided the deeply sampled blood TCRbeta repertoires that made up the dataset. The repertoires were released in a freely available public database intended as a resource for research on the immune response to SARS-CoV-2. The samples were drawn from two sources: the first 160 participants of the ongoing ImmuneRACE study, and 950 to 1,500 subjects contributed by 6 global collaborators. The sample metadata nearly always contained a de-identified subject ID, COVID-19 status, age in years and sex. Where available, HLA class I and class II types were obtained from metadata supplied by the sample provider rather than from assay-based typing. The investigation overall reported the following: Clinical and demographic metadata were provided uncurated, with the amount varying by source and participant.

Whole blood was collected in K2EDTA tubes by collaborating institutions according to the institutions' own protocols. For TCRbeta analysis, collaborator samples were shipped as frozen whole blood, as isolated PBMCs, or as DNA extracted from either sample type. Its CDR3 holds 15 amino acids, cysteine through phenylalanine. Kept here is only the CDR3 DNA, which spans 45 bases and is read in frame from base 1. V lost 1 base and J lost 8 bases, and the count of bases not matched to a germline gene is 7. CDR1 and CDR2 are read off the germline V gene as SGHRS and YFSETQ. The chain couples TRBV5-1 to TRBJ2-1; 9 bases in the middle match TRBD2. Sample: peripheral blood. The receptor comes from a woman aged 55-75 years with acute or convalescent COVID-19. The DNA sequence is as follows: TGCGCCAGCAGCTTGATGGCGGGGGGGCCTTATGAGCAGTTCTTC. Its product reads: CASSLMAGGPYEQFF. The CDR3 plus the reference TRBV5-1 and TRBJ2-1 genes for the other parts give the full variable domain: KAGVTQTPRYLIKTRGQQVTLSCSPISGHRSVSWYQQTPGQGLQFLFEYFSETQRNKGNFPGRFSGRQFSNSRSEMNVSTLELGDSALYLCASSLMAGGPYEQFFGPGTRLTVL.